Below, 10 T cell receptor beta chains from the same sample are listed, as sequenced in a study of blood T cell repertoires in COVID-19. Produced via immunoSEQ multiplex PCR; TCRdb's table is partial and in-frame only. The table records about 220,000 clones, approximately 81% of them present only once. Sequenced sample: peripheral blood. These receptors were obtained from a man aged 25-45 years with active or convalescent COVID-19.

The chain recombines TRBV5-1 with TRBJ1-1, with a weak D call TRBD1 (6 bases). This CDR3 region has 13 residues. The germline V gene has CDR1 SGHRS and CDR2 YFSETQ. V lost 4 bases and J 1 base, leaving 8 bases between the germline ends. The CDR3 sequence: CASSPGQNTEAFF. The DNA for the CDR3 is TGCGCCAGCAGCCCGGGACAGAACACTGAAGCTTTCTTT.

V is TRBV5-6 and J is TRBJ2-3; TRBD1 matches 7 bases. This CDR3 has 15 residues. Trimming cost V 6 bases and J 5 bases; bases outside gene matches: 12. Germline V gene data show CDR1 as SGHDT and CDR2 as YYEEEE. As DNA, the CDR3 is TGTGCCAGCATCGTCCGCGGACAGGTGGGAGATACGCAGTATTTT. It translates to CASIVRGQVGDTQYF.

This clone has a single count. CDR3 DNA: TGTGCCGTTAATCAGCGGGACGAGCAGTACTTC. The encoded protein is CAVNQRDEQYF. The rearrangement uses TRBV10-3 and TRBJ2-7; tentatively, D is TRBD2 (6 bases). The germline V gene has CDR1 ENHRY and CDR2 SYGVKD. The CDR3 is 11 amino acids. Trimming shortened V by 11 bases and J by 5 bases, and 13 bases separated the two germline ends.

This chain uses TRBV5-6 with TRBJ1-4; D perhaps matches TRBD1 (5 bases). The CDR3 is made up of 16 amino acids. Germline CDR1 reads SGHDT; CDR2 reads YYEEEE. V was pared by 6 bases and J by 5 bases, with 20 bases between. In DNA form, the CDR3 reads TGTGCCAGCACCAGAACGCGAGGCAGGGAAAATGAAAAACTGTTTTTT. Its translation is CASTRTRGRENEKLFF.

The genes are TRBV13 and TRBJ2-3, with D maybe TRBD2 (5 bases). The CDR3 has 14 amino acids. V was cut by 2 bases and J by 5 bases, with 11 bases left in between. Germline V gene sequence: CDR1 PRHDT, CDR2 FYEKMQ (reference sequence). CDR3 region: CASSLLPGGDTQYF. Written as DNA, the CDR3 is TGTGCCAGCAGCTTACTGCCCGGAGGAGATACGCAGTATTTT.

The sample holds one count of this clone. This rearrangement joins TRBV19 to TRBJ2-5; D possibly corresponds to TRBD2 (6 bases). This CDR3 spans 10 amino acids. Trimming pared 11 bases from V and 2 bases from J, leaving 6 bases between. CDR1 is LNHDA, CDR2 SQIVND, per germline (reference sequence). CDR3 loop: CAAGQETQYF. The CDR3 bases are TGTGCCGCGGGGCAAGAGACCCAGTACTTC.

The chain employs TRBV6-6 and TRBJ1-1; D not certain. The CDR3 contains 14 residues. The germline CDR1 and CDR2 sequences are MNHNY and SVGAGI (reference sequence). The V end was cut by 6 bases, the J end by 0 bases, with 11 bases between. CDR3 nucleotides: TGTGCCAGCAGCGACATACAGCTGAACACTGAAGCTTTCTTT. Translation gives CASSDIQLNTEAFF.

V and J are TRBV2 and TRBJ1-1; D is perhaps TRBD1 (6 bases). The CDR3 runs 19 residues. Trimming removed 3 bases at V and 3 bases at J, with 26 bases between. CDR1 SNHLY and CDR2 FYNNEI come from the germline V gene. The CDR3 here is CASSERRTGTNPRDTEAFF. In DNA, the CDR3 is TGTGCCAGCAGTGAGAGGAGAACCGGGACAAACCCCAGGGACACTGAAGCTTTCTTT. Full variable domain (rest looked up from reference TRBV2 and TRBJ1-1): EPEVTQTPSHQVTQMGQEVILRCVPISNHLYFYWYRQILGQKVEFLVSFYNNEISEKSEIFDDQFSVERPDGSNFTLKIRSTKLEDSAMYFCASSERRTGTNPRDTEAFFGQGTRLTVV.

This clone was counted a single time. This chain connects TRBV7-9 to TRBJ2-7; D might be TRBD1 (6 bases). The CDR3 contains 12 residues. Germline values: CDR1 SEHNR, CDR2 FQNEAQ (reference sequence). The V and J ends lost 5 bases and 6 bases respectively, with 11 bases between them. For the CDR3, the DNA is TGTGCCAGCAGCCTGGACAGTATCGAGCAGTACTTC. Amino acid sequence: CASSLDSIEQYF.

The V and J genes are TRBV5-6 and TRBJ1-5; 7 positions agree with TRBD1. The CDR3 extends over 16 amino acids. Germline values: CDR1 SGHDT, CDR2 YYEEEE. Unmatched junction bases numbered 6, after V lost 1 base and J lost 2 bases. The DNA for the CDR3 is TGTGCCAGCAGCTTGCTCCAGGGGGTGGGCAATCAGCCCCAGCATTTT. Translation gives CASSLLQGVGNQPQHF.